The entry that follows covers one T cell receptor (beta chain) sequence. This sample was included in a study of blood T cell repertoires in COVID-19. The wider study: Whether acute or convalescent, the COVID-19 samples came from the United States, Italy and Spain. T cells, B-cell-depleted T cells, or PBMCs provided the cDNA or gDNA that served as material.

Original processing methods: Counts of nucleated cells, estimated from reference gene primer amplification, were obtained. TCRdb keeps only in-frame clones here, not all; method: immunoSEQ multiplex PCR. That table furnishes V, J and clone size, whereas the DNA furnished D and trimming. The sample includes about 240,000 clones, about four fifths seen only once; the top ten take approximately 9.4%. The CDR3 extends over 16 amino acids. Germline CDR1 and CDR2: SGHDN and FVKESK. V trimming: 3 bases; J trimming: 4 bases; junction bases outside the gene matches: 9. The clonotype was recovered from a woman over 75 with acute or convalescent COVID-19. The chain recombines TRBV14 with TRBJ2-1, with 7 positions matching TRBD1. The sample comprised peripheral blood. Here the CDR3 DNA reads TGTGCCAGCAGCCATAAGCAAGGACAGGCGTACAATGAGCAGTTCTTC. This encodes CASSHKQGQAYNEQFF.